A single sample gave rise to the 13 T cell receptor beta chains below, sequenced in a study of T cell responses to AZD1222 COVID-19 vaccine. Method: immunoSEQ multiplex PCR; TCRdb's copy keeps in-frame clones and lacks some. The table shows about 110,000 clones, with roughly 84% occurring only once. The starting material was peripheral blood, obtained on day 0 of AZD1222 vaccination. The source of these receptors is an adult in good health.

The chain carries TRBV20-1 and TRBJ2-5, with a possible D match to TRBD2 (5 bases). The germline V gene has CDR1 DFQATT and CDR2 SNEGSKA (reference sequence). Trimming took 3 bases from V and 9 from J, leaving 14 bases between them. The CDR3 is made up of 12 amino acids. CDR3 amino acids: CSASGPERAQYF. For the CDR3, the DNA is TGCAGTGCTAGTGGACCAGAGAGGGCCCAGTACTTC.

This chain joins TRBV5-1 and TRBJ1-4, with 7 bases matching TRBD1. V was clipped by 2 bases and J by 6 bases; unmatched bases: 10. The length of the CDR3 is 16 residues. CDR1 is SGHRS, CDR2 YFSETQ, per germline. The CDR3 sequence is CASSFQLTGEDEKLFF. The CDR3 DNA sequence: TGCGCCAGCAGCTTTCAACTAACAGGGGAGGATGAAAAACTGTTTTTT.

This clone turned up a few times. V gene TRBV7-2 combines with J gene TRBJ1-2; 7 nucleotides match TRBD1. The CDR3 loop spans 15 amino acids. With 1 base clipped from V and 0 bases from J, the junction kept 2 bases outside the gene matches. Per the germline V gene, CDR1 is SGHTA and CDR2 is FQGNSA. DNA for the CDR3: TGTGCCAGCAGCTTAGGGGACAGCCCTAACTATGGCTACACCTTC. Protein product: CASSLGDSPNYGYTF.

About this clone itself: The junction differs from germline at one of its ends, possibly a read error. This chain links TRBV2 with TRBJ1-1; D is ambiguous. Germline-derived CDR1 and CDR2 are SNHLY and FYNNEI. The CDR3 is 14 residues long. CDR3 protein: CASSSRSGNPEAFF. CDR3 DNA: TGTGCCAGCAGTTCCCGGTCCGGGAACCCTGAAGCTTTCTTT. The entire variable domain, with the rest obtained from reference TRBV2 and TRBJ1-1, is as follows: EPEVTQTPSHQVTQMGQEVILRCVPISNHLYFYWYRQILGQKVEFLVSFYNNEISEKSEIFDDQFSVERPDGSNFTLKIRSTKLEDSAMYFCASSSRSGNPEAFFGQGTRLTVV.

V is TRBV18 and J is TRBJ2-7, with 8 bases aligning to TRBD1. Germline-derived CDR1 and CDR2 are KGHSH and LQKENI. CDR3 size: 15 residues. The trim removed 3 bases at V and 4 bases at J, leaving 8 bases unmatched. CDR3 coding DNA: TGTGCCAGCTCACCGAGCACAGGGGGGCAGTACGAGCAGTACTTC. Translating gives CASSPSTGGQYEQYF.

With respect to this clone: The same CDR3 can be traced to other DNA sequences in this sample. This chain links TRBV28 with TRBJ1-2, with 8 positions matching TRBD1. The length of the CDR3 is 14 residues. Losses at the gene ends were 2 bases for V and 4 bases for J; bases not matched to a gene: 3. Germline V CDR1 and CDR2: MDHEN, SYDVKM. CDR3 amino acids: CASSLGTGIYGYTF. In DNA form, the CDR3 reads TGTGCCAGCAGTTTAGGGACAGGCATCTATGGCTACACCTTC.

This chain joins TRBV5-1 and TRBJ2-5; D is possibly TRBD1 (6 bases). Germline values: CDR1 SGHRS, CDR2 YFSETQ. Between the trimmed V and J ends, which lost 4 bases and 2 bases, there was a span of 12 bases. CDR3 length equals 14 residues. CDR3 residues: CASSVGHGQETQYF. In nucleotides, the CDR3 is TGCGCCAGCAGCGTGGGACACGGACAAGAGACCCAGTACTTC.

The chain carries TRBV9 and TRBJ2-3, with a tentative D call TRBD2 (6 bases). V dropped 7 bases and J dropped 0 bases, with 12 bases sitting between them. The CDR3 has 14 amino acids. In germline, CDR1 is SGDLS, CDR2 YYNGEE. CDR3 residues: CASLPGESTDTQYF. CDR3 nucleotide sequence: TGTGCCAGCCTCCCGGGGGAGAGCACAGATACGCAGTATTTT.

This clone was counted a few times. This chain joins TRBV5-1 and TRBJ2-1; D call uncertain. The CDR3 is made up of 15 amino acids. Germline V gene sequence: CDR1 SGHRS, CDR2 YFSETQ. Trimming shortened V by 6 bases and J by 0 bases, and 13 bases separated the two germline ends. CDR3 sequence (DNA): TGCGCCAGCATCCCGACTGCGAGCTCCTACAATGAGCAGTTCTTC. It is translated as CASIPTASSYNEQFF.

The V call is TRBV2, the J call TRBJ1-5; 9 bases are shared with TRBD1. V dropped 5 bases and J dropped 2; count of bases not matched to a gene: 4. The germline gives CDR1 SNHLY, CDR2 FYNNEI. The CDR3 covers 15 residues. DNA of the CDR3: TGTGCCAGCAGTACAGGGGGCATGGGCAATCAGCCCCAGCATTTT. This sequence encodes CASSTGGMGNQPQHF.

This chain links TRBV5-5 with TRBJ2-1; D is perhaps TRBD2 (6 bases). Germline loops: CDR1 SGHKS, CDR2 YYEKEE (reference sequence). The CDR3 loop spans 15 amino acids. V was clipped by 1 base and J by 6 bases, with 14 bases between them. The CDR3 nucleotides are TGTGCCAGCAGCTTGATCCCGGGAGTGGGCAATGAGCAGTTCTTC. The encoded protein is CASSLIPGVGNEQFF.

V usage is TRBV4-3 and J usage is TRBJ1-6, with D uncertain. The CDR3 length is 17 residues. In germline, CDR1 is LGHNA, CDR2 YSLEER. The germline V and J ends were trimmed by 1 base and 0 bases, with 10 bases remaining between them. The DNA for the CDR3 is TGCGCCAGCAGCCAAGTTGTAGCGACCTCCTATAATTCACCCCTCCACTTT. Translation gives CASSQVVATSYNSPLHF.

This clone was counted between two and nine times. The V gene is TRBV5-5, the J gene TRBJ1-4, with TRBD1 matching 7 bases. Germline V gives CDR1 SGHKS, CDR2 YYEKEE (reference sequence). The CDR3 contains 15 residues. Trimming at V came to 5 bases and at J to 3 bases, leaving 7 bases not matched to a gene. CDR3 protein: CASRPTGDSNEKLFF. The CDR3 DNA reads TGTGCCAGCAGACCTACAGGGGACTCTAATGAAAAACTGTTTTTT.